The rows below give T cell receptor beta chains drawn from one sample of a study of patients and donors after allogeneic stem cell transplantation. Via MiXCR, TCRdb re-called the RT-PCR reads, giving one row per CDR3 protein. The table shows some 150,000 distinct CDR3 sequences, with about a third occurring only once. The sequenced sample consisted of blood, either unsorted or a sorted T cell fraction (not recorded which). Receptor source: a human donor who was either an allogeneic HSCT recipient or a stem cell or donor lymphocyte infusion donor (not recorded which). It is not recorded whose cells these are; they may come from a transplant donor. The CDR3 runs from the conserved cysteine through the conserved F or W. The D gene is left open where the match is weak. Clone size is shown for a subset of rows, as once, few, many or a class of expanded clone.

v_gene	abundance	d_gene	j_gene	CDR3aa	CDR3nt
TRBV14	few	.	TRBJ1-1	CASSQRLPMRTEAFF	TGTGCCAGCAGCCAGAGACTTCCGATGAGAACTGAAGCTTTCTTT
TRBV4-3	.	TRBD1	TRBJ1-2	CASSPPGQDDGYTF	TGCGCCAGCAGCCCGCCGGGACAGGATGATGGCTACACCTTC
TRBV5-1	.	.	TRBJ1-2	CASTLKTGVNYGYTF	TGCGCCAGCACCCTCAAGACAGGAGTCAACTATGGCTACACCTTC
TRBV19	few	TRBD1	TRBJ1-1	CASTLTGQIEAFF	TGTGCCAGTACCCTGACAGGGCAGATTGAAGCTTTCTTT
TRBV29-1	.	TRBD1	TRBJ2-5	CSVLTGGKTQYF	TGCAGCGTTCTCACAGGGGGGAAGACCCAGTACTTC
TRBV12-3/TRBV12-4	.	.	TRBJ2-4	CASSPGLNPWVNIQYF	TGTGCCAGCAGTCCAGGACTCAACCCGTGGGTAAACATTCAGTACTTC
TRBV5-1	.	.	TRBJ2-3	CASSFLQFTDTQYF	TGCGCCAGCAGCTTTCTCCAGTTCACAGATACGCAGTATTTT
TRBV20-1	few	.	TRBJ1-5	CSAGDSRQRRNQPQHF	TGCAGTGCGGGGGATTCGCGACAAAGGCGCAATCAGCCCCAGCATTTT
TRBV12-3/TRBV12-4	.	TRBD1	TRBJ1-1	CASSLNSQGGTEAFF	TGTGCCAGCAGTTTAAACTCCCAGGGGGGCACTGAAGCTTTCTTT
TRBV12-3/TRBV12-4	.	TRBD2	TRBJ2-3	CASSSFLAGGDTQYF	TGTGCCAGCAGTTCCTTTCTAGCGGGTGGAGATACGCAGTATTTT
TRBV5-6	.	.	TRBJ1-1	CASSFSNTEAFF	TGTGCCAGCAGCTTTTCGAACACTGAAGCTTTCTTT
TRBV11-2	few	.	TRBJ1-2	CASSLSSYGYTF	TGTGCCAGCAGCTTGAGCAGCTATGGCTACACCTTC
TRBV28	.	.	TRBJ2-2	CASSSVRLSSAGELFF	TGTGCCAGCAGCTCGGTCCGACTAAGTTCCGCCGGGGAGCTGTTTTTT
TRBV6-1	.	.	TRBJ2-5	CASSVRGDLYQETQYF	TGTGCCAGCAGTGTGAGGGGGGACTTATACCAAGAGACCCAGTACTTC
TRBV9	.	.	TRBJ2-7	CASSPRGIAYEQYF	TGTGCCAGCAGCCCTCGGGGCATAGCCTACGAGCAGTACTTC